The T cell receptor beta chain described here comes from a study of blood T cell repertoires in COVID-19. Whole-study context: There were acute and convalescent COVID-19 samples, and they came from the United States, Italy and Spain.

Participants spanned ages about 18 to 100 years and resided in 20 to 25 US areas. Donors in Cohort 3 counted as recovered after two negative PCRs, clearance, or symptom resolution. The method was immunoSEQ multiplex PCR; TCRdb's version includes in-frame clones alone and lacks a portion of them. The repertoire holds under 70,000 clones, with roughly 91% as singletons. The sample consisted of PBMCs or T cells enriched from blood (not recorded which). The TCR originated in a middle-aged woman who had recovered from COVID-19.

The CDR3 is CASSMTGDGYTF. The CDR3 DNA reads as TGTGCCAGCAGCATGACAGGGGATGGCTACACCTTC. V is TRBV11-3 and J is TRBJ1-2; 8 bases fit TRBD1. The CDR3 runs 12 residues. Losses at the gene ends were 5 bases for V and 6 bases for J; bases not matched to a gene: 2. Germline loops: CDR1 SGHNT, CDR2 YENEEA.